A selection of T cell receptor beta chains follows, all from one sample in a study of identical twins. TCRdb independently ran MiXCR on the 5' RACE reads; one entry per CDR3 protein. The repertoire has a few hundred thousand distinct CDR3 sequences, around 8.8% of them found once; the top ten carry less than 4%. The same specimen was also included in a second study, on yellow fever vaccine responses in identical twins.

Sequencing was done on a sample of CD8+ T cells sorted from blood. These receptors all stem from a woman between 18 and 29 years old in good health. Each CDR3 is given with its conserved first and last residue. The order of the fields is D gene, CDR3 length, V gene, J gene, clone size, CDR3 protein, CDR3 DNA. D genes are given only for firm matches. The size of a clone is reported for some rows only, either as once, few or many, or as a class for expanded clones.

-,14,TRBV2,TRBJ2-3,few,CASSTNGGTDTQYF,TGTGCCAGCAGTACGAACGGGGGCACAGATACGCAGTATTTT
-,13,TRBV27,TRBJ1-1,few,CASSFGSGRRAFF,TGTGCCAGCAGTTTTGGATCCGGTCGTCGGGCTTTCTTT
-,14,TRBV5-1,TRBJ2-7,many,CASSLEVRDYEQYF,TGCGCCAGCAGCTTGGAGGTTCGGGACTACGAGCAGTACTTC
TRBD1,16,TRBV7-2,TRBJ2-5,many,CASSLAPTGVQETQYF,TGTGCCAGCAGCTTAGCTCCGACAGGGGTGCAAGAGACCCAGTACTTC
-,16,TRBV7-3,TRBJ2-3,few,CASSLNGGQIADTQYF,TGTGCCAGCAGCCTTAACGGGGGACAGATAGCGGATACGCAGTATTTT
-,16,TRBV5-1,TRBJ2-1,many,CASSLSPGHLYNEQFF,TGCGCCAGCAGCTTGTCCCCGGGACACCTATACAATGAGCAGTTCTTC
-,15,TRBV7-2,TRBJ1-6,few,CASSFYGMVNSPLHF,TGTGCCAGCAGCTTTTACGGGATGGTGAATTCACCCCTCCACTTT
TRBD1,16,TRBV5-1,TRBJ2-7,-,CASSAPRDRSSYEQYF,TGCGCCAGCAGCGCCCCCCGGGACAGGAGCTCCTACGAGCAGTACTTC
TRBD2,13,TRBV29-1,TRBJ2-5,few,CSVIAGNQETQYF,TGCAGCGTAATAGCGGGAAACCAAGAGACCCAGTACTTC
-,15,TRBV4-3,TRBJ2-2,-,CASSQSGTNTGELFF,TGCGCCAGCAGCCAATCCGGGACGAACACCGGGGAGCTGTTTTTT
TRBD1,15,TRBV6-1,TRBJ2-3,-,CASSSTGIGTDTQYF,TGTGCCAGCAGCTCGACAGGGATTGGCACAGATACGCAGTATTTT
TRBD2,16,TRBV6-2/TRBV6-3,TRBJ2-1,-,CASSWASGGPYNEQFF,TGTGCCAGCAGTTGGGCTAGCGGGGGCCCTTACAATGAGCAGTTCTTC
TRBD1,15,TRBV20-1,TRBJ1-4,few,CSARAPDRTNEKLFF,TGCAGTGCTAGAGCCCCGGACAGGACTAATGAAAAACTGTTTTTT
TRBD2,17,TRBV3-1,TRBJ2-7,few,CASSKARGGDYFYEQYF,TGTGCCAGCAGTAAAGCGAGAGGAGGGGACTACTTCTACGAGCAGTACTTC
-,14,TRBV9,TRBJ1-2,few,CASSVGPGSRGYTF,TGTGCCAGCAGCGTAGGTCCCGGATCTAGAGGCTACACCTTC
-,15,TRBV10-3,TRBJ1-5,many,CAISEFEPDNQPQHF,TGTGCCATCAGTGAGTTCGAGCCAGACAATCAGCCCCAGCATTTT
-,15,TRBV5-1,TRBJ2-7,few,CASSSGTPGWDEQYF,TGCGCCAGCAGCTCAGGGACACCCGGTTGGGACGAGCAGTACTTC
-,13,TRBV25-1,TRBJ1-6,-,CARNGINNSPLHF,TGTGCCAGAAACGGGATAAATAATTCACCCCTCCACTTT
TRBD1,15,TRBV6-5,TRBJ2-3,many,CASSSGTGATDTQYF,TGTGCCAGCAGTTCCGGGACAGGAGCCACAGATACGCAGTATTTT
-,14,TRBV7-2,TRBJ2-2,few,CASSLASRTGELFF,TGTGCCAGCAGCTTAGCGTCTAGAACCGGGGAGCTGTTTTTT
-,13,TRBV29-1,TRBJ2-7,many,CSVESIMGYEQYF,TGCAGCGTTGAATCAATAATGGGCTACGAGCAGTACTTC
TRBD1,20,TRBV5-4,TRBJ2-6,-,CASSSKGAGSIFSGANVLTF,TGTGCCAGCAGCTCAAAGGGGGCAGGGAGTATTTTCTCTGGGGCCAACGTCCTGACTTTC